What follows are 13 T cell receptor beta chains derived from one specimen sequenced in a study of identical twins. TCRdb itself ran the 5' RACE reads through MiXCR, one entry per CDR3 protein. The data show about 100,000 distinct CDR3 sequences, 5.9% seen once. Input material: memory T cells sorted from blood. These receptors came from a woman aged 50 to 60 in good health.

This clonotype was seen a handful of times. The rearrangement uses TRBV20-1 and TRBJ2-2; 9 bases map to TRBD2. The CDR3 consists of 15 residues. CDR1 is DFQATT, CDR2 SNEGSKA, per germline (reference sequence). The V gene end was trimmed by 0 bases and the J gene end by 3 bases; junction bases not matched to a gene: 2. CDR3 in amino acids: CSARDVAGDTGELFF. CDR3 nucleotides: TGCAGTGCTAGAGATGTAGCGGGAGACACCGGGGAGCTGTTTTTT.

This clonotype was detected ten times or more. This chain joins TRBV5-4 and TRBJ2-2, with D perhaps matching TRBD1 (5 bases). In germline, CDR1 is SGHNT, CDR2 YYREEE (reference sequence). This CDR3 spans 13 amino acids. Trimming shortened V by 0 bases and J by 5 bases, and 5 bases separated the two germline ends. The CDR3 bases are TGTGCCAGCAGCTTGGCAGGGACCGGGGAGCTGTTTTTT. It specifies CASSLAGTGELFF.

This clonotype was recorded at least ten times. The V gene is TRBV10-3, the J gene TRBJ2-3; 12 positions match TRBD2. Trimming removed 7 bases from V and 0 bases from J; junction bases left unmatched: 14. The CDR3 is 19 residues long. Per the germline V gene, CDR1 is ENHRY and CDR2 is SYGVKD. The CDR3, as DNA: TGTGCCATCACTCCGGGACTAGCGGGCCCTCTGGCCAGCACAGATACGCAGTATTTT. It specifies CAITPGLAGPLASTDTQYF.

The J gene is TRBJ2-7, the V gene TRBV9, with TRBD1 identical over 9 bases. CDR1 is SGDLS and CDR2 is YYNGEE in the germline V gene. The trim removed 0 bases at V and 1 base at J, leaving 5 bases unmatched. The length of the CDR3 is 16 residues. CDR3 in amino acids: CASSVDPGTGSYEQYV. In DNA, the CDR3 is TGTGCCAGCAGCGTAGACCCTGGGACAGGGTCCTACGAGCAGTACGTC.

This clonotype has more than one count but fewer than ten. The V gene is TRBV11-2, the J gene TRBJ2-7; 10 nucleotides align to TRBD2. Per germline, CDR1 SGHAT and CDR2 FQNNGV. This CDR3 has 15 residues. The junction had 4 bases not matched to a gene; V was cut back by 3 bases and J by 2 bases. The CDR3 reads CASSLESGRAYEQYF. CDR3 sequence (DNA): TGTGCCAGCAGCTTGGAGAGCGGGAGGGCCTACGAGCAGTACTTC.

This clonotype was counted many times. V and J are TRBV6-2 or TRBV6-3 and TRBJ2-5; 11 bases match TRBD1. The germline V gene has CDR1 MNHEY and CDR2 SVGEGT. There are 15 residues in the CDR3. The J segment lost 2 bases and the V segment lost 6 bases, leaving 5 bases of the junction unmatched. CDR3 in amino acids: CASRSGQGVQETQYF. The CDR3 coding sequence is TGTGCCAGCAGATCGGGACAGGGGGTACAAGAGACCCAGTACTTC.

The sample holds many counts of this clonotype. V gene TRBV11-1 combines with J gene TRBJ2-1; TRBD2 agrees at 10 bases. With 5 bases clipped from V and 0 bases from J, the junction kept 4 bases outside the gene matches. Germline V gene data show CDR1 as SGHAT and CDR2 as FQDESV (reference sequence). CDR3 length: 16 residues. The DNA of the CDR3 is TGTGCCAGCAGCGCGACTAGCGGGTCCTCCTACAATGAGCAGTTCTTC. Amino acids: CASSATSGSSYNEQFF.

This clonotype has a count of ten or more. This chain links TRBV20-1 with TRBJ2-3; 7 nucleotides match TRBD2. The CDR3 is 15 residues long. V was clipped by 6 bases and J by 1 base; unmatched bases: 10. Germline V gives CDR1 DFQATT, CDR2 SNEGSKA (reference sequence). CDR3: CSATTSARRTDTQYF. For the CDR3, the DNA is TGCAGTGCCACCACTAGCGCCAGACGCACAGATACGCAGTATTTT.

This clonotype was counted at least ten times. The V call is TRBV7-6, the J call TRBJ2-7, with a tentative D call TRBD2 (6 bases). Germline CDR1 reads SGHVS; CDR2 reads FNYEAQ. The CDR3 length is 15 residues. V lost 1 base to trimming and J lost 7 bases, with 17 bases between them. The CDR3 DNA reads TGTGCCAGCAGCTTAGGCGGAGGGGCCATCTGGGAGCAGTACTTC. This encodes CASSLGGGAIWEQYF.

At least ten counts were recorded for this clonotype. The CDR3 nucleotides read TGTGCCAGCAGTTTATATGGAGAGACCCAGTACTTC. Its translation: CASSLYGETQYF. This chain uses TRBV12-3 or TRBV12-4 with TRBJ2-5; D call uncertain. The V end was cut by 2 bases, the J end by 4 bases, with 5 bases between. This CDR3 contains 12 residues.

The chain carries TRBV6-2 or TRBV6-3 and TRBJ2-7, with D possibly TRBD1 on 7 matching bases. The CDR3 totals 16 residues. Trimming removed 6 bases at V and 2 bases at J, with 20 bases between. Germline-derived CDR1 and CDR2 are MNHEY and SVGEGT. The CDR3 nucleotides read TGTGCCAGCAGCTATGCAATGACAGGGAGGCCCTACGAGCAGTACGTC. It encodes CASSYAMTGRPYEQYV.

This clonotype was counted a few times. The chain couples TRBV20-1 to TRBJ2-7; 7 bases are shared with TRBD2. Germline CDR1 DFQATT, CDR2 SNEGSKA (reference sequence). The CDR3 extends over 14 amino acids. V gave up 0 bases and J gave up 3 bases; unmatched junction bases: 5. In DNA, the CDR3 is TGCAGTGCTAGAGATGGGGGGGACCACTACGAGCAGTACTTC. It translates to CSARDGGDHYEQYF.

This clonotype was observed at least ten times. The rearrangement joins TRBV3-1 to TRBJ2-7; D might be TRBD2 (6 bases). Trimming pared 4 bases from V and 5 bases from J, leaving 18 bases between. CDR1 LGHDT and CDR2 YNNKEL come from the germline V gene (reference sequence). The CDR3 loop spans 15 amino acids. CDR3: CASSRTGGPTNEQYF. CDR3 nucleotide sequence: TGTGCCAGCAGCCGTACAGGAGGGCCAACGAACGAGCAGTACTTC.